The following is a T cell receptor (beta chain) sequence with its context. The age range of participants was 18 to 89 years, with residence in fewer than 25 US areas. This entry is derived from a study of blood T cell repertoires in COVID-19. Across the study: There were acute and convalescent COVID-19 samples, and they came from the United States, Italy and Spain. PBMCs, B-cell-depleted T cells, or T cells were the source of the cDNA or gDNA that made up the material.

In the source study's methods: Amplification with reference gene primers provided the estimates of nucleated cell counts. Sequencing was performed with immunoSEQ multiplex PCR; in TCRdb, only in-frame clones are kept and a portion is missing. The V and J calls and clone size are taken from that table; D and trimming were inferred from the DNA. The sample records some 240,000 clones, about 80% being singletons. CDR3 length: 18 amino acids. CDR1 LNHDA and CDR2 SQIVND come from the germline V gene (reference sequence). V was clipped by 6 bases and J by 0 bases; unmatched bases: 11. This TCR was recovered from a man aged 50-60 years who had recovered from COVID-19. Sequencing used PBMCs or T cells enriched from blood (not recorded which). The rearrangement joins TRBV19 to TRBJ2-1; 10 positions match TRBD1. CDR3: CASSNSGTGVGSYNEQFF. The CDR3 DNA reads as TGTGCCAGTAGCAATTCCGGGACAGGGGTGGGCTCCTACAATGAGCAGTTCTTC.